These T cell receptor beta chains were read from a single sample in a study of blood T cell repertoires in COVID-19. Clones were read by immunoSEQ multiplex PCR, and TCRdb kept only the in-frame ones, dropping some. The data show some 250,000 clones, approximately 82% seen once. Sequenced input: peripheral blood. These TCRs come from a man aged 35 to 55 with active or convalescent COVID-19. Both conserved end residues are part of each CDR3. The D gene is left open where the match is weak. Clone size is not always given. Where it is, it says once, few, many or a class for expanded clones.

clone size: .; D gene: TRBD1; V gene: TRBV19; J gene: TRBJ2-6; CDR3 protein: CASSSDRAGANVLTF; CDR3 DNA: TGTGCCAGTAGTTCAGACAGGGCTGGGGCCAACGTCCTGACTTTC
clone size: .; D gene: .; V gene: TRBV2; J gene: TRBJ1-1; CDR3 protein: CASILDSYTEAFF; CDR3 DNA: TGTGCCAGCATACTCGACAGTTACACTGAAGCTTTCTTT
clone size: .; D gene: TRBD2; V gene: TRBV7-3; J gene: TRBJ2-5; CDR3 protein: CASSPDSSGGGETQYF; CDR3 DNA: TGTGCCAGCAGCCCAGACTCTAGCGGGGGGGGCGAGACCCAGTACTTC
clone size: .; D gene: .; V gene: TRBV29-1; J gene: TRBJ1-4; CDR3 protein: CSVEPRVGEKLFF; CDR3 DNA: TGCAGCGTTGAACCCAGGGTGGGGGAAAAACTGTTTTTT
clone size: .; D gene: TRBD2; V gene: TRBV10-3; J gene: TRBJ2-1; CDR3 protein: CAISTVGLAGSYNEQFF; CDR3 DNA: TGTGCCATCAGTACGGTGGGACTAGCGGGAAGCTACAATGAGCAGTTCTTC
clone size: .; D gene: TRBD2; V gene: TRBV7-8; J gene: TRBJ2-5; CDR3 protein: CASSRTSGSQETQYF; CDR3 DNA: TGTGCCAGCAGCCGGACTAGCGGGTCCCAAGAGACCCAGTACTTC
clone size: few; D gene: .; V gene: TRBV25-1; J gene: TRBJ2-1; CDR3 protein: CASSEWGSNNEQFF; CDR3 DNA: TGTGCCAGCAGTGAATGGGGCAGTAATAATGAGCAGTTCTTC
clone size: .; D gene: TRBD1; V gene: TRBV6-5; J gene: TRBJ1-2; CDR3 protein: CASSYRGQGTYGYTF; CDR3 DNA: TGTGCCAGCAGTTACCGCGGACAGGGAACTTATGGCTACACCTTC
clone size: .; D gene: .; V gene: TRBV7-2; J gene: TRBJ1-2; CDR3 protein: CASSSAGYGYTF; CDR3 DNA: TGTGCCAGCAGCTCTGCGGGCTATGGCTACACCTTC
clone size: .; D gene: .; V gene: TRBV12-3/TRBV12-4; J gene: TRBJ1-1; CDR3 protein: CASRFTTNTEAFF; CDR3 DNA: TGTGCCAGCAGATTTACTACTAACACTGAAGCTTTCTTT
clone size: .; D gene: .; V gene: TRBV2; J gene: TRBJ1-1; CDR3 protein: CASRSDSMNTEAFF; CDR3 DNA: TGTGCCAGCAGAAGCGATTCCATGAACACTGAAGCTTTCTTT
clone size: .; D gene: .; V gene: TRBV2; J gene: TRBJ1-2; CDR3 protein: CASSPDRSYGYTF; CDR3 DNA: TGTGCCAGCAGTCCAGACAGGTCCTATGGCTACACCTTC
clone size: .; D gene: .; V gene: TRBV19; J gene: TRBJ2-2; CDR3 protein: CASSIIQINTGELFF; CDR3 DNA: TGTGCCAGTAGTATAATCCAGATTAACACCGGGGAGCTGTTTTTT
clone size: .; D gene: TRBD2; V gene: TRBV27; J gene: TRBJ2-3; CDR3 protein: CASSSLAGGPGTDTQYF; CDR3 DNA: TGTGCCAGCAGTTCCCTAGCGGGGGGCCCAGGCACAGATACGCAGTATTTT
clone size: once; D gene: .; V gene: TRBV7-9; J gene: TRBJ1-3; CDR3 protein: CASSLGQNQRNTIYF; CDR3 DNA: TGTGCCAGCAGCTTAGGGCAGAACCAGAGAAACACCATATATTTT
clone size: .; D gene: .; V gene: TRBV10-3; J gene: TRBJ1-2; CDR3 protein: CAISVGQNDYGYTF; CDR3 DNA: TGTGCCATCAGTGTTGGACAGAATGACTATGGCTACACCTTC
clone size: .; D gene: .; V gene: TRBV7-2; J gene: TRBJ1-1; CDR3 protein: CASSLGGGVGTEAFF; CDR3 DNA: TGTGCCAGCAGCTTAGGAGGGGGGGTAGGTACTGAAGCTTTCTTT
clone size: .; D gene: TRBD1; V gene: TRBV19; J gene: TRBJ1-5; CDR3 protein: CASSGQTGGQPQHF; CDR3 DNA: TGTGCCAGTAGTGGGCAGACAGGGGGACAGCCCCAGCATTTT
clone size: .; D gene: TRBD2; V gene: TRBV7-2; J gene: TRBJ2-1; CDR3 protein: CASSLAARAGNPYNEQFF; CDR3 DNA: TGTGCCAGCAGCTTAGCGGCTCGAGCGGGAAATCCTTACAATGAGCAGTTCTTC
clone size: .; D gene: TRBD1; V gene: TRBV30; J gene: TRBJ1-2; CDR3 protein: CAWNFDGTAYGYTF; CDR3 DNA: TGTGCCTGGAATTTTGATGGGACAGCCTATGGCTACACCTTC
clone size: .; D gene: .; V gene: TRBV5-6; J gene: TRBJ1-2; CDR3 protein: CASSWVDTYNYGYTF; CDR3 DNA: TGTGCCAGCAGCTGGGTGGACACTTATAACTATGGCTACACCTTC
clone size: .; D gene: .; V gene: TRBV12-3/TRBV12-4; J gene: TRBJ2-1; CDR3 protein: CASSADEDQFF; CDR3 DNA: TGTGCCAGCAGTGCCGACGAGGATCAGTTCTTC
clone size: .; D gene: TRBD1; V gene: TRBV7-2; J gene: TRBJ2-5; CDR3 protein: CASSFKQGWGETQYF; CDR3 DNA: TGTGCCAGCAGCTTTAAACAGGGGTGGGGTGAGACCCAGTACTTC
clone size: once; D gene: .; V gene: TRBV19; J gene: TRBJ2-7; CDR3 protein: CASSSSSTRGRRRRDSYEQYF; CDR3 DNA: TGTGCCAGTAGTTCTTCTAGCACAAGAGGGCGAAGACGCCGGGACTCCTACGAGCAGTACTTC
clone size: .; D gene: .; V gene: TRBV6-1; J gene: TRBJ2-2; CDR3 protein: CASSDQGTGELFF; CDR3 DNA: TGTGCCAGCAGTGACCAGGGAACCGGGGAGCTGTTTTTT
clone size: .; D gene: TRBD1; V gene: TRBV29-1; J gene: TRBJ1-4; CDR3 protein: CSVDLGTAARNEKLFF; CDR3 DNA: TGCAGCGTTGATTTAGGGACAGCGGCACGTAATGAAAAACTGTTTTTT
clone size: once; D gene: TRBD1; V gene: TRBV9; J gene: TRBJ1-2; CDR3 protein: CASSVTGGSGYTF; CDR3 DNA: TGTGCCAGCAGCGTTACAGGGGGCTCTGGCTACACCTTC